The 13 T cell receptor beta chains reported below all come from one sample, sequenced in a study of T cells in Graves' hyperthyroidism and ophthalmopathy. Authors of the study amplified TCR beta CDR3 regions from RNA transcripts. Primed by the HTBI set, a first-round RT-PCR was run on the TCR CDR3. TCRdb re-called the multiplex PCR reads through MiXCR, storing one row per CDR3 protein. There are 530,000 or so distinct CDR3 sequences in the sample; around a quarter occur only once, and roughly 10% lies in the top ten. Sequencing input: blood. The receptors originated from a woman aged 25 to 45 with Graves' ophthalmopathy.

This chain uses TRBV24-1 with TRBJ1-5; D remains unclear. Between the trimmed V and J ends, which lost 1 base and 3 bases, there was a span of 0 bases. CDR1 KGHDR and CDR2 SFDVKD come from the germline V gene. The CDR3 covers 12 residues. Here the CDR3 reads CATSDFNQPQHF. The CDR3 DNA sequence: TGTGCCACCAGTGATTTCAATCAGCCCCAGCATTTT.

In its sample, this clonotype was seen a few times. The rearrangement links TRBV25-1 to TRBJ1-5, with 7 bases matching TRBD1. Germline V lookup: CDR1 MGHDK, CDR2 SYGVNS. The CDR3 has 21 amino acids. The V gene end was trimmed by 5 bases and the J gene end by 2 bases; junction bases not matched to a gene: 24. The CDR3 sequence: CASSNKDIPGQRVFRNQPQHF. CDR3 in DNA: TGTGCCAGCAGTAATAAAGACATACCGGGACAGCGGGTATTTCGCAATCAGCCCCAGCATTTT.

This clonotype was counted a few times. The chain has TRBV9 and TRBJ2-7; 9 bases align to TRBD1. The germline V gene has CDR1 SGDLS and CDR2 YYNGEE. J gave up 5 bases and V 3 bases, and 6 bases lay outside the gene matches. The CDR3 spans 14 residues. The CDR3 DNA follows: TGTGCCAGCAGCGACACAGGGGGCCGCGACGAGCAGTACTTC. Translated: CASSDTGGRDEQYF. Full variable domain (missing parts from reference TRBV9 and TRBJ2-7): DSGVTQTPKHLITATGQRVTLRCSPRSGDLSVYWYQQSLDQGLQFLIQYYNGEERAKGNILERFSAQQFPDLHSELNLSSLELGDSALYFCASSDTGGRDEQYFGPGTRLTVT.

The CDR3 nucleotides are TGTGCCAGCAGATACGGGGGGAGCGAGCAGTACTTC. Translating it yields CASRYGGSEQYF. V and J are TRBV12-3 or TRBV12-4 and TRBJ2-7, with 7 bases identical to TRBD2. V trimming: 6 bases; J trimming: 6 bases; junction bases outside the gene matches: 5. The CDR3 extends over 12 amino acids.

This clonotype has at least ten counts. The chain couples TRBV12-3 or TRBV12-4 to TRBJ1-2; D might be TRBD1 (6 bases). Between the trimmed V and J ends, which lost 5 bases and 2 bases, there was a span of 15 bases. There are 15 residues in the CDR3. The CDR3 loop is CASSPGGGGNYGYTF. The DNA for the CDR3 is TGTGCCAGCAGTCCCGGTGGGGGCGGGAACTATGGCTACACCTTC.

Ten or more counts support this clonotype. The chain is built from TRBV11-2 and TRBJ2-5; TRBD2 aligns across 7 bases. This CDR3 is 13 amino acids long. V lost 6 bases to trimming and J lost 7 bases; unmatched junction nucleotides: 8. Germline V gene lookup returns CDR1 SGHAT and CDR2 FQNNGV. The CDR3 here is CASSGDPGGTQYF. The CDR3 DNA is TGTGCCAGCAGTGGGGACCCGGGGGGGACCCAGTACTTC.

This clonotype was recorded many times. This chain uses TRBV6-2 or TRBV6-3 with TRBJ2-5; D is uncertain. CDR1 is MNHEY and CDR2 is SVGEGT in the germline V gene. Trimming cost V 2 bases and J 5 bases, with 6 bases left between them. This CDR3 has 12 amino acids. The CDR3 DNA sequence: TGTGCCAGCAGTTACGCACTGGAGACCCAGTACTTC. Translated, it gives CASSYALETQYF.

The V call is TRBV12-3 or TRBV12-4, the J call TRBJ2-5; 13 bases line up with TRBD2. The V segment lost 6 bases and the J segment 4 bases; nucleotides outside the gene matches: 11. CDR3 length: 17 residues. CDR3 in amino acids: CASSPPLAGGPGETQYF. As DNA, the CDR3 is TGTGCCAGCAGCCCGCCACTAGCGGGAGGGCCGGGAGAGACCCAGTACTTC.

This clonotype came up many times. This rearrangement joins TRBV10-3 to TRBJ1-1; a possible D gene is TRBD1 (5 bases). This CDR3 comprises 13 residues. V was cut by 11 bases and J by 0 bases, with 13 bases left in between. CDR1 ENHRY and CDR2 SYGVKD come from the germline V gene. The CDR3 spells CASQEGVNTEAFF. For the CDR3, the DNA is TGTGCCTCCCAGGAAGGGGTGAACACTGAAGCTTTCTTT.

This clonotype has a handful of counts. The rearrangement links TRBV11-2 to TRBJ2-7, with 14 bases that match TRBD2. V shed 0 bases and J 2 bases; nucleotides not matched to a gene: 0. Per the germline V gene, CDR1 is SGHAT and CDR2 is FQNNGV. CDR3 length: 16 amino acids. Here the CDR3 DNA reads TGTGCCAGCAGCTTAGAGGGACTAGCGGGAGCCTACGAGCAGTACTTC. It translates to CASSLEGLAGAYEQYF.

A word on this clonotype: A clone one base away is much larger, so this may be a read error. V usage is TRBV4-3 and J usage is TRBJ1-1, with no clear D. This CDR3 region has 13 residues. The germline CDR1 and CDR2 sequences are LGHNA and YSLEER. In DNA form, the CDR3 reads TGCGCCAGCAGCCTTTGGCAGGCGTCTGAAGCTTCCTTT. Protein sequence: CASSLWQASEASF.

V and J are TRBV6-1 and TRBJ1-1; D is unresolved. The CDR3 has 14 residues. The V end was cut by 6 bases, the J end by 4 bases, with 15 bases between. The germline gives CDR1 MNHNS, CDR2 SASEGT. The CDR3 is CASRTILGFTEAFF. Written as DNA, the CDR3 is TGTGCCAGCAGGACTATATTAGGGTTCACTGAAGCTTTCTTT.

The chain couples TRBV2 to TRBJ1-1; the match to TRBD1 covers 11 bases. V was clipped by 5 bases and J by 6 bases; unmatched bases: 8. This CDR3 has 15 amino acids. In germline, CDR1 is SNHLY, CDR2 FYNNEI. The CDR3 sequence: CASSTAGTGGSEAFF. DNA for the CDR3: TGTGCCAGCAGTACAGCCGGGACAGGGGGATCTGAAGCTTTCTTT. The whole variable domain, filled in from reference TRBV2 and TRBJ1-1, reads EPEVTQTPSHQVTQMGQEVILRCVPISNHLYFYWYRQILGQKVEFLVSFYNNEISEKSEIFDDQFSVERPDGSNFTLKIRSTKLEDSAMYFCASSTAGTGGSEAFFGQGTRLTVV.